The 3 T cell receptor beta chains in this list originate from one sample, sequenced in a study of identical twins' blood T cells. TCRdb ran MiXCR on the 5' RACE reads and lists one entry per CDR3 protein. The sample consists of 300,000 to 400,000 distinct CDR3 sequences, over 25% of them appearing once. The sample taken for sequencing was PBMCs. These receptors were obtained from a woman aged 18-55 years in good health.

This clonotype showed up just once. J is TRBJ1-1 and V is TRBV7-2; possible D gene TRBD1, 5 bases. Germline assignment: CDR1 SGHTA and CDR2 FQGNSA. The CDR3 extends over 13 amino acids. Between the trimmed V and J ends, which lost 5 bases and 6 bases, there was a span of 13 bases. The CDR3 sequence is CASSRGALSEAFF. The CDR3 DNA follows: TGTGCCAGCAGCAGGGGAGCCCTCTCTGAAGCTTTCTTT. Looking up the rest from reference TRBV7-2 and TRBJ1-1 gives the full variable domain: GAGVSQSPSNKVTEKGKDVELRCDPISGHTALYWYRQSLGQGLEFLIYFQGNSAPDKSGLPSDRFSAERTGGSVSTLTIQRTQQEDSAVYLCASSRGALSEAFFGQGTRLTVV.

This chain connects TRBV12-3 or TRBV12-4 to TRBJ2-5; tentatively, D is TRBD2 (5 bases). This CDR3 has 15 residues. With 4 bases removed from V and 7 bases from J, the gap between germline ends came to 19 bases. The CDR3 loop reads CASSSWTGSDGTQYF. As DNA, the CDR3 is TGTGCCAGCAGTTCCTGGACGGGGTCGGATGGGACCCAGTACTTC.

The CDR3 loop reads CAIIRAGASGNTIYF. The CDR3 nucleotides read TGTGCCATCATTCGGGCAGGAGCGTCTGGAAACACCATATATTTT. The J gene is TRBJ1-3, the V gene TRBV10-3; D remains unclear. This CDR3 is built from 15 residues. With 7 bases removed from V and 1 base from J, the gap between germline ends came to 14 bases. Germline CDR1 reads ENHRY; CDR2 reads SYGVKD.